This TCR beta chain stems from a study of blood T cell repertoires in COVID-19. Study background: Specimens from acute and convalescent COVID-19 originated in the United States, Italy and Spain. The cDNA or gDNA used as material had been derived from T cells, B-cell-depleted T cells, or PBMCs.

Per the original methods: It was from reference gene primer amplification that nucleated cell counts were estimated. Method: immunoSEQ multiplex PCR; TCRdb's copy keeps in-frame clones and lacks some. V and J calls and clone size are those listed in that table; D and trimming were worked out from the DNA. The sample yields some 10,000 clones, approximately 89% seen once. CDR1 and CDR2 (germline): SQVTM, ANQGSEA. The germline V and J ends were trimmed by 6 bases and 1 base, with 12 bases remaining between them. This CDR3 contains 13 residues. The V call is TRBV29-1, the J call TRBJ1-1; possible D gene TRBD1, 6 bases. Source material: peripheral blood. This TCR was recovered from a human donor in a cohort sampled during active COVID-19. CDR3 nucleotides: TGCAGCGTGCAACAGGGTGGGAACACTGAAGCTTTCTTT. Translation gives CSVQQGGNTEAFF.